The source of this TCR beta chain is a study of T cell responses to AZD1222 COVID-19 vaccine. Study observations and caveats: Targets within unmutated variant regions were reportedly found for nearly half of spike-specific TCRs. Just a handful of people given AZD1222 tested seropositive at baseline.

About this clone itself: Its target is unknown.

The V gene's germline CDR1 is SGHAT and CDR2 FQNNGV. The CDR3 consists of 14 residues. Trimming took off 2 bases at V and 1 base at J, with 8 bases between the two ends. Assay used: immunoSEQ multiplex PCR; TCRdb lists only in-frame clones, some missing. In the table there are around 84,000 clones, 70% to 90% of which are singletons. The specimen was peripheral blood, collected on day 0 of AZD1222 vaccination. The sequence came from an adult in good health. This chain uses TRBV11-2 with TRBJ1-1, with D unresolved. CDR3 coding DNA: TGTGCCAGCAGCTTAAATCAAGGGAACACTGAAGCTTTCTTT. It specifies CASSLNQGNTEAFF.